This note documents a single T cell receptor beta chain sequence. The CDR3 spans 15 residues. In germline, CDR1 is SNHLY, CDR2 FYNNEI. The V end was cut by 6 bases, the J end by 3 bases, with 14 bases between. In the source study's methods: The assay estimated nucleated cells by amplifying reference gene primers. Measured with immunoSEQ multiplex PCR; TCRdb has only the in-frame clones, and not every one. V and J calls and clone size are those listed in that table; D and trimming were worked out from the DNA. Seen here are roughly 56,000 clones, approximately 89% observed once, and the top ten hold around 46%. These data come from a study of blood T cell repertoires in COVID-19. Overall study: The origin of the acute and convalescent COVID-19 samples was the United States, Italy and Spain. Sources were T cells, B-cell-depleted T cells, or PBMCs; the material itself was cDNA or gDNA.

The Seattle patients, enrolled during active infection, were followed longitudinally. Input material: peripheral blood. The chain couples TRBV2 to TRBJ1-4; D might be TRBD1 (6 bases). This receptor was taken from a woman aged 55 to 70 with COVID-19, enrolled during active disease. The CDR3, as DNA: TGTGCCAGCAGGGACCACAGGGTGCCTAATGAAAAACTGTTTTTT. It yields the protein CASRDHRVPNEKLFF.